This T cell receptor (beta chain) emerged from a study of Graves' ophthalmopathy and Graves' hyperthyroidism. CDR3 length equals 13 residues. Germline V CDR1 and CDR2: SNHLY, FYNNEI. V shed 9 bases and J shed 1 base, with 12 bases lying between them. Moderate-to-severe activity, CAS ≥3, NOSPECS ≥4 and duration under 3 months were recorded for donors with ophthalmopathy. This clonotype was seen many times. TCR beta CDR3 regions were amplified from RNA transcripts. Second-round multiplex PCR followed a first-round RT-PCR using HTBI primers. In TCRdb, the multiplex PCR reads were re-called with MiXCR into one record per CDR3 protein. The repertoire consists of under 250,000 distinct CDR3 sequences, with about 32% occurring once and the leading ten covering 9.1%.

This receptor was obtained from a man aged 45-65 years with Graves' ophthalmopathy. This chain joins TRBV2 and TRBJ1-1, with D perhaps TRBD1 (6 bases). The specimen sequenced was peripheral blood. CDR3 sequence reads: CARRKDRNTEAFF. CDR3 sequence (DNA): TGTGCCAGGAGAAAGGACAGGAACACTGAAGCTTTCTTT.